This TCR beta chain was identified during a study of OX40 agonist ivuxolimab in advanced cancers. Data came from immunoSEQ multiplex PCR; TCRdb stores just in-frame clones and leaves some out. The sample includes over 150,000 clones, 85% to 95% seen only once; the top ten take about 0.31%. V lost 5 bases, J lost 3 bases, and 4 bases stayed unmatched. CDR3 length: 15 residues. Germline V gives CDR1 SGHTA, CDR2 FQGNSA. A remark on this clone: No antigen is known for it.

Study findings and constraints: On average, a greater number of expanded clones characterised CD8+ T cells relative to CD4+. Circulating CD4+ and CD8+ T cells showed clonal expansion by week 6 at 0.1 to 3.0 mg/kg.

Source: CD4+ or CD8+ T cells sorted from blood, taken in a trial of the OX40 agonist ivuxolimab. This sequence originates from an adult with an advanced solid tumor such as melanoma, head and neck, liver or kidney cancer. The V gene is TRBV7-2, the J gene TRBJ2-7; 13 bases match TRBD2. CDR3 sequence: CASSATSGGHYEQYF. The DNA of the CDR3 is TGTGCCAGCAGCGCGACTAGCGGGGGGCACTACGAGCAGTACTTC. Full variable domain (missing parts from reference TRBV7-2 and TRBJ2-7): GAGVSQSPSNKVTEKGKDVELRCDPISGHTALYWYRQSLGQGLEFLIYFQGNSAPDKSGLPSDRFSAERTGGSVSTLTIQRTQQEDSAVYLCASSATSGGHYEQYFGPGTRLTVT.